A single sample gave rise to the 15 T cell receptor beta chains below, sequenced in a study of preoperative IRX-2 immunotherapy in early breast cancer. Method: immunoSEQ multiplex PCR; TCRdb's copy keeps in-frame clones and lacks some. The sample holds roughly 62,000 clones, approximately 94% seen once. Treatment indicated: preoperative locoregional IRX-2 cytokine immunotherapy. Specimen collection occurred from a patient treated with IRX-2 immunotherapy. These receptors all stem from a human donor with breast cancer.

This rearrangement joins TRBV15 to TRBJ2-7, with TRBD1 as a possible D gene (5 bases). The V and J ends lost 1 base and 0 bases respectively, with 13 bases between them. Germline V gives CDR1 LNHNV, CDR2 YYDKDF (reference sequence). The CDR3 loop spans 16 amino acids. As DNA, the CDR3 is TGTGCCACCAGCAGAGGTCGGCAGGGAAGCTCCTACGAGCAGTACTTC. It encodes CATSRGRQGSSYEQYF.

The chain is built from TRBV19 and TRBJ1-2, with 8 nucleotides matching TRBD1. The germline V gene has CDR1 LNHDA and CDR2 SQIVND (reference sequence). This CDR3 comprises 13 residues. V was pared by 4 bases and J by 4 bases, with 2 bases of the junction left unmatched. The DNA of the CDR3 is TGTGCCAGTAGTACCGACAGGGGCTATGGCTACACCTTC. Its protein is CASSTDRGYGYTF.

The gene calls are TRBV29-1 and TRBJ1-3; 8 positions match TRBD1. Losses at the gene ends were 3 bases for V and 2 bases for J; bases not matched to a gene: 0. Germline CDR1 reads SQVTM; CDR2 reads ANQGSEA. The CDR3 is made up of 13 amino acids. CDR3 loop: CSVEDRAGNTIYF. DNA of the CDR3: TGCAGCGTTGAGGACAGGGCTGGAAACACCATATATTTT. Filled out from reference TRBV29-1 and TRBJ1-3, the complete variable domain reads SAVISQKPSRDICQRGTSLTIQCQVDSQVTMMFWYRQQPGQSLTLIATANQGSEATYESGFVIDKFPISRPNLTFSTLTVSNMSPEDSSIYLCSVEDRAGNTIYFGEGSWLTVV.

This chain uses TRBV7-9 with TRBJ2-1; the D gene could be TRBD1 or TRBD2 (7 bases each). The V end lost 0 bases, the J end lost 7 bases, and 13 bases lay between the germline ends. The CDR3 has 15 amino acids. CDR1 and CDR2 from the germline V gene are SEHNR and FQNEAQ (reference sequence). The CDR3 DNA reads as TGTGCCAGCAGCTTAGCATCAGGGGGGGTGAATGAGCAGTTCTTC. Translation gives CASSLASGGVNEQFF.

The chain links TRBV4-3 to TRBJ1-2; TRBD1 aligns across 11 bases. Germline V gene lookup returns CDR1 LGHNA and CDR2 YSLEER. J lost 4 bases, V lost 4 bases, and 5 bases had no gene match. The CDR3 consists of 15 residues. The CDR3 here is CASSPDRGRVYGYTF. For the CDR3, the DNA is TGCGCCAGCAGCCCGGACAGGGGGCGCGTCTATGGCTACACCTTC.

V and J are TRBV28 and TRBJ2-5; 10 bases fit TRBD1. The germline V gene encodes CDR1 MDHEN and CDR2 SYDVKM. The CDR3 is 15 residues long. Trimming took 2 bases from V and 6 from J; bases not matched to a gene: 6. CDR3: CASSLVGQGRKTQYF. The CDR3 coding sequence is TGTGCCAGCAGTTTAGTGGGACAGGGGAGGAAGACCCAGTACTTC.

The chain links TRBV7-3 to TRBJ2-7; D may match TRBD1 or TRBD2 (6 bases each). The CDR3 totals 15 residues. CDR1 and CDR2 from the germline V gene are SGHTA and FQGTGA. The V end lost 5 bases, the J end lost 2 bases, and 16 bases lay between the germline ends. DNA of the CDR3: TGTGCCAGCAGCCCACTCGGGGGCGCGACCTACGAGCAGTACTTC. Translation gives CASSPLGGATYEQYF.

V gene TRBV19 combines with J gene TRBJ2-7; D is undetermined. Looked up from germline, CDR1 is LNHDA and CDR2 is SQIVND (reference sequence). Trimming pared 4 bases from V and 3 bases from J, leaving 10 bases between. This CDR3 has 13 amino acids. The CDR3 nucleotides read TGTGCCAGTAGTAATGTTCACCTCTACGAGCAGTACTTC. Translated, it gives CASSNVHLYEQYF.

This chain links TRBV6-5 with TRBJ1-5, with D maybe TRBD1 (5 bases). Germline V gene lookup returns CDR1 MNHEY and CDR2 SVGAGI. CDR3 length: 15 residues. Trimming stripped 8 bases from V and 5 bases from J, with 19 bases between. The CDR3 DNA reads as TGTGCCAGCTCCCCTAGTCTCGGGGCTTATCAGCCCCAGCATTTT. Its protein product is CASSPSLGAYQPQHF.

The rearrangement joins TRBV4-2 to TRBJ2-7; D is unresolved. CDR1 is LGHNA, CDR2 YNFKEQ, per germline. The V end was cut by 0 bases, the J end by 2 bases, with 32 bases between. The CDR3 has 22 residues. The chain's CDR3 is CASSQDPGYPSARTDTTYEQYF. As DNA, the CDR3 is TGTGCCAGCAGCCAAGATCCGGGTTACCCATCAGCTCGGACCGACACTACCTACGAGCAGTACTTC.

DNA for the CDR3: TGTGCCTGGAGTCTGGGGGACAGGGTGTCCGAAAAACTGTTTTTT. It specifies CAWSLGDRVSEKLFF. This chain joins TRBV30 and TRBJ1-4, with 9 nucleotides matching TRBD1. The CDR3 runs to 15 residues. CDR1 and CDR2 (germline): GTSNPN, SVGIG (reference sequence). V lost 2 bases to trimming and J lost 8 bases; unmatched junction nucleotides: 9.

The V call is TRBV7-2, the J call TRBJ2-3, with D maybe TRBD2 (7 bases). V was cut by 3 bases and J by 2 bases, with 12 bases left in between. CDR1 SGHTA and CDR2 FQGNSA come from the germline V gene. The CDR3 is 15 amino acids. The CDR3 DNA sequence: TGTGCCAGCAGCTTCTTAGGGGGGGTCACAGATACGCAGTATTTT. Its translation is CASSFLGGVTDTQYF.

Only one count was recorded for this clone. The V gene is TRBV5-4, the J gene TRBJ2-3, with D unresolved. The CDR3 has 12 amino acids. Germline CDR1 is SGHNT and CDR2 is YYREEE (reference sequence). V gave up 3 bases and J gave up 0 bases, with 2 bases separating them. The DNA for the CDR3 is TGTGCCAGCAGCTCTAGCACAGATACGCAGTATTTT. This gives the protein CASSSSTDTQYF.

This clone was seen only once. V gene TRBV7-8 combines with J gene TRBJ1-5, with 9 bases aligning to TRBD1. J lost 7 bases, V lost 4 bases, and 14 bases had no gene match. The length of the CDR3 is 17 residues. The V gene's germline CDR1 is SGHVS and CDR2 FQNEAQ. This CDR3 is CASSSRLQGARDQPQHF. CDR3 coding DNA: TGTGCCAGCAGCTCCCGCTTACAGGGGGCGCGAGACCAGCCCCAGCATTTT.

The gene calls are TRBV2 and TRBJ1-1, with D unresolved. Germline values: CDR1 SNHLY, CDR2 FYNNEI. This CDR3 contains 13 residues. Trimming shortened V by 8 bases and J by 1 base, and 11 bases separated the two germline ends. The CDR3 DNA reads TGTGCCAGCGCAACCTCCGGGAACACTGAAGCTTTCTTT. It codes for CASATSGNTEAFF.